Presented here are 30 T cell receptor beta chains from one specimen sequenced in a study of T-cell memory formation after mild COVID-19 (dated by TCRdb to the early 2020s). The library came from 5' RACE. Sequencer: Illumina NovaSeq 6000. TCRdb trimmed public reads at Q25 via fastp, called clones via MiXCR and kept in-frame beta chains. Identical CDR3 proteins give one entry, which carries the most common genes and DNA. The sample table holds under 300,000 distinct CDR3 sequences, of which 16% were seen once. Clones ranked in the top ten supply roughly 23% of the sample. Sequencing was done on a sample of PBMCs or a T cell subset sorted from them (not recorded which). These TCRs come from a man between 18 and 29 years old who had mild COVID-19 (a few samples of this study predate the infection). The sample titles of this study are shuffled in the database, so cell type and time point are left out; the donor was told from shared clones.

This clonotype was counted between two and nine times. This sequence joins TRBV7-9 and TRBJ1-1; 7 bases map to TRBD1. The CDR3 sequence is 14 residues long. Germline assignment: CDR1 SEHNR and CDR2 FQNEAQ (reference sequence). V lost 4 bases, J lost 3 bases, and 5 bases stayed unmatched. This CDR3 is CASSYRGLDTEAFF. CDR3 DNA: TGTGCCAGCAGCTATAGGGGGCTGGACACTGAAGCTTTCTTT.

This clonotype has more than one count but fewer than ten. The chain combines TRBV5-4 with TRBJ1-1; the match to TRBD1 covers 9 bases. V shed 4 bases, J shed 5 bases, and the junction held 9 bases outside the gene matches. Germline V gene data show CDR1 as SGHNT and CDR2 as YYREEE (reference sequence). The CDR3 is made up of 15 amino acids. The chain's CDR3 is CASSRGGQGLTEAFF. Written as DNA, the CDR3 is TGTGCCAGCAGCAGAGGAGGACAGGGGCTAACTGAAGCTTTCTTT.

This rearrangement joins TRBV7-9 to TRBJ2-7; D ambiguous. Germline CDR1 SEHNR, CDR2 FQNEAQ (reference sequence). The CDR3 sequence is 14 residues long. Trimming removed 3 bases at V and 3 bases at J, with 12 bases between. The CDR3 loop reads CASSFIERDYEQYF. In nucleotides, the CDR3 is TGTGCCAGCAGCTTTATCGAGCGAGACTACGAGCAGTACTTC.

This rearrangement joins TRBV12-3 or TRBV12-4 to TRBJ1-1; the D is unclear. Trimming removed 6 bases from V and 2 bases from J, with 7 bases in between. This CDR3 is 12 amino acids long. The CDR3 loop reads CASRKPNTEAFF. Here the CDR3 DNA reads TGTGCCAGCAGGAAGCCAAACACTGAAGCTTTCTTT.

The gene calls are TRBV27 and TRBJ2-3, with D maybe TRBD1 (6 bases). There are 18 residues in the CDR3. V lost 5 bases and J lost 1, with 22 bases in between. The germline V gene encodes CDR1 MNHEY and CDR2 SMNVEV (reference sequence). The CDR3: CASSLRRTASLRTDTQYF. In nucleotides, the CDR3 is TGTGCCAGCAGTCTTCGACGGACAGCATCTCTACGCACAGATACGCAGTATTTT.

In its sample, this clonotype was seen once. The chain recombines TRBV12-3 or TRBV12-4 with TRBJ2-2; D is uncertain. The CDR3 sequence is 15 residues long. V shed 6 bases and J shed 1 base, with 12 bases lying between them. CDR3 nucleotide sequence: TGTGCCAGCAGCCCTGGGGTTGTGAACACCGGGGAGCTGTTTTTT. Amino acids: CASSPGVVNTGELFF.

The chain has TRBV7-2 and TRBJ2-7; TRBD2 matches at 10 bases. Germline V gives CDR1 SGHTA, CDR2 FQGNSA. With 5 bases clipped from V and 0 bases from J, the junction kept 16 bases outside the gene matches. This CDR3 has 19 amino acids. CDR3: CASSPWWLAGGRSSYEQYF. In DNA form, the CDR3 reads TGTGCCAGCAGCCCCTGGTGGTTAGCGGGGGGCCGGAGCTCCTACGAGCAGTACTTC.

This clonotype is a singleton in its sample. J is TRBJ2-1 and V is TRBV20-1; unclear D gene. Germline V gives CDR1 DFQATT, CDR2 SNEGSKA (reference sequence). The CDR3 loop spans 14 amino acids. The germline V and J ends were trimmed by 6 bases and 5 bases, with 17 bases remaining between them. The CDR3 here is CSAAIRLENNEQFF. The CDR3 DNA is TGCAGTGCCGCGATCCGGTTGGAGAACAATGAGCAGTTCTTC.

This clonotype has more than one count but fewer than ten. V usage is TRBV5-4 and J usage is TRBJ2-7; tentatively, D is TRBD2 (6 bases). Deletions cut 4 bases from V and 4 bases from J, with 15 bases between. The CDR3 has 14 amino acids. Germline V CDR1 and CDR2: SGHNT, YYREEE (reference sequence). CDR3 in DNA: TGTGCCAGCAGCCTAGAGCGGGCCGATTACGAGCAGTACTTC. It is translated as CASSLERADYEQYF.

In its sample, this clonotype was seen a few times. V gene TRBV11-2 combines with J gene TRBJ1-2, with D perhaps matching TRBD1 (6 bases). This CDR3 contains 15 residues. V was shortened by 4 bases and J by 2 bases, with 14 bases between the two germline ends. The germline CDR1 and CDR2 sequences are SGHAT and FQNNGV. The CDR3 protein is CASSSWGQANYGYTF. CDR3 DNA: TGTGCCAGCAGCTCCTGGGGACAAGCAAACTATGGCTACACCTTC.

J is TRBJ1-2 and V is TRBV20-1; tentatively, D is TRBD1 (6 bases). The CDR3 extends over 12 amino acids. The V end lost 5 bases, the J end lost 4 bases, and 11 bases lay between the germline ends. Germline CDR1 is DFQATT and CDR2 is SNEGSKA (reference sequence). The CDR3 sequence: CSAPGQPYGYTF. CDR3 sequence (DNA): TGCAGTGCTCCCGGACAGCCCTATGGCTACACCTTC.

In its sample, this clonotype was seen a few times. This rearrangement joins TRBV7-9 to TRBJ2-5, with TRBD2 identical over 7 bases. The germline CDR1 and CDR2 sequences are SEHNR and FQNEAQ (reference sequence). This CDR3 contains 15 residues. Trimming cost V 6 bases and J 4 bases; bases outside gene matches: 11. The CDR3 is CASRPPGLNIETQYF. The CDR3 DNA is TGTGCCAGCAGACCGCCGGGACTAAATATAGAGACCCAGTACTTC.

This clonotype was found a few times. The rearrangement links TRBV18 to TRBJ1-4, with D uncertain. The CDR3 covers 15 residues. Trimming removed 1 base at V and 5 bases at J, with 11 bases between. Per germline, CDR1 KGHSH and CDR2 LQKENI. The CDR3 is CASSPQETRNEKLFF. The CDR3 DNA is TGTGCCAGCTCACCACAGGAGACAAGGAATGAAAAACTGTTTTTT.

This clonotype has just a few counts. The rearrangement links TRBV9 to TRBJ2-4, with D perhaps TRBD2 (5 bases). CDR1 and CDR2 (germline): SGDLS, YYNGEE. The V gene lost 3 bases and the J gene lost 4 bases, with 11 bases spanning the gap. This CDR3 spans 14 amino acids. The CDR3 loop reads CASSEEPGKNIQYF. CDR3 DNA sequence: TGTGCCAGCAGCGAGGAACCGGGGAAAAACATTCAGTACTTC.

The CDR3 nucleotides read TGCAGCGTTGAAGGAGTGCAGGGGAAGGAGGACGGGGAGCTGTTTTTT. Encoded protein: CSVEGVQGKEDGELFF. This chain connects TRBV29-1 to TRBJ2-2; a weak D match, TRBD1 (6 bases). This CDR3 region has 16 residues. The V end lost 1 base, the J end lost 7 bases, and 19 bases lay between the germline ends. Per germline, CDR1 SQVTM and CDR2 ANQGSEA.

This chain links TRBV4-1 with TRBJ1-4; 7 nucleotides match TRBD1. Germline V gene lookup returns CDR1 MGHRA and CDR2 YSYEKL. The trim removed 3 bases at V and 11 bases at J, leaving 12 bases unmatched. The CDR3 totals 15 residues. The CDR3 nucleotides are TGCGCCAGCAGCCACCAGACAGGGTCTAATGCGAAACTGTTTTTT. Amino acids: CASSHQTGSNAKLFF.

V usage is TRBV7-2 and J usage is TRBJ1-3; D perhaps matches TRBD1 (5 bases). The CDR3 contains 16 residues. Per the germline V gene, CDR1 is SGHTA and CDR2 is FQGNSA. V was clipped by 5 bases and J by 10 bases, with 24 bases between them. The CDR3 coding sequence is TGTGCCAGCAGCCCGCGAATGCGGGGGTCGGGAGGGACCATATATTTT. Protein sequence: CASSPRMRGSGGTIYF.

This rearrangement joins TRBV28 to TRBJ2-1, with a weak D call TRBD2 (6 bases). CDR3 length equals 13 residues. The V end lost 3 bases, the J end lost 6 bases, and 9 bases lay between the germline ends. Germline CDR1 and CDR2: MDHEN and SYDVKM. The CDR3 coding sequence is TGTGCCAGCAGTTTTTTGGGGGGCAATGAGCAGTTCTTC. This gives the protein CASSFLGGNEQFF.

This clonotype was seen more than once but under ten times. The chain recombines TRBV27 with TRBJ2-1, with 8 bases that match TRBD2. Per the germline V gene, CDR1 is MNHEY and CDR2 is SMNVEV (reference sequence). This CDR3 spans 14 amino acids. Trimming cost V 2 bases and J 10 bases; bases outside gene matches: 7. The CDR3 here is CASSLNPGGREQFF. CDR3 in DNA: TGTGCCAGCAGTTTAAATCCGGGGGGGCGAGAGCAGTTCTTC.

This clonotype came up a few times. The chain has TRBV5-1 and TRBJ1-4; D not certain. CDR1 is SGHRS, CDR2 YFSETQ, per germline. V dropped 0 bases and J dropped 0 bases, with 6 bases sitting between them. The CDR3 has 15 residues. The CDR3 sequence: CASSLAFSTNEKLFF. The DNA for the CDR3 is TGCGCCAGCAGCTTGGCTTTTTCAACTAATGAAAAACTGTTTTTT.

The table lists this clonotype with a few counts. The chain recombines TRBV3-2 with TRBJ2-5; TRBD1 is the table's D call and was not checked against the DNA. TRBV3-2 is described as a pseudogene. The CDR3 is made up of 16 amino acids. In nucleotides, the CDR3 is TGTGCCAGCAGCCAAGATAAGGGCCAGGGGCAAGAGACCCAGTACTTC. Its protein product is CASSQDKGQGQETQYF.

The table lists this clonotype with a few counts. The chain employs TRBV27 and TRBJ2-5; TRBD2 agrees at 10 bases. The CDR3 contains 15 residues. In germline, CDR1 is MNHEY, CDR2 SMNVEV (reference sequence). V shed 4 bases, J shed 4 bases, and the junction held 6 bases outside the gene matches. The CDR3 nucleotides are TGTGCCAGCAGTTACAGGGGACTAGCGATAGAGACCCAGTACTTC. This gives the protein CASSYRGLAIETQYF.

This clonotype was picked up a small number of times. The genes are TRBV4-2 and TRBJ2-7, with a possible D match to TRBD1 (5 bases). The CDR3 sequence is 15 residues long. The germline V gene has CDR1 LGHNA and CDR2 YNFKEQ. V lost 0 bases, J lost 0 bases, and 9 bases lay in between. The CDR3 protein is CASSQEGQASYEQYF. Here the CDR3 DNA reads TGTGCCAGCAGCCAAGAGGGGCAGGCCTCCTACGAGCAGTACTTC.

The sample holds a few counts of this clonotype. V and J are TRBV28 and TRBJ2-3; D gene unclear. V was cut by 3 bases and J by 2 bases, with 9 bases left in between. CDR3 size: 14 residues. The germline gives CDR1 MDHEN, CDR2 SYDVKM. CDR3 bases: TGTGCCAGCAGTTTGCTTTCGGCCACAGATACGCAGTATTTT. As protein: CASSLLSATDTQYF.

CDR3 protein: CASSLPGRNTEAFF. For the CDR3, the DNA is TGTGCCAGCAGTTTACCAGGACGGAACACTGAAGCTTTCTTT. This chain connects TRBV27 to TRBJ1-1; no clear D gene. This CDR3 spans 14 amino acids. Deletions cut 2 bases from V and 1 base from J, with 8 bases between. Germline V gene data show CDR1 as MNHEY and CDR2 as SMNVEV (reference sequence).

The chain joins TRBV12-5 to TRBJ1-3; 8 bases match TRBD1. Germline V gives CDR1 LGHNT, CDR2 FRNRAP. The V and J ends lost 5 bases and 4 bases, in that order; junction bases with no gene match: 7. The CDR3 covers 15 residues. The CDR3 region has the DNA TGTGCTAGTGGTAATCAGGGGGCATACGGAAACACCATATATTTT. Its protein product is CASGNQGAYGNTIYF. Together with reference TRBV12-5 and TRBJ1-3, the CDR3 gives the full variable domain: DARVTQTPRHKVTEMGQEVTMRCQPILGHNTVFWYRQTMMQGLELLAYFRNRAPLDDSGMPKDRFSAEMPDATLATLKIQPSEPRDSAVYFCASGNQGAYGNTIYFGEGSWLTVV.

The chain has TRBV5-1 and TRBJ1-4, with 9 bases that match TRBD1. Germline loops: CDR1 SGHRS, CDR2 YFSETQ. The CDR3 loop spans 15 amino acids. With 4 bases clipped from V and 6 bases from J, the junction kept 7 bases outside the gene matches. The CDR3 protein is CASSRSRTGDEKLFF. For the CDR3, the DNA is TGCGCCAGCAGCCGTTCCCGGACAGGGGATGAAAAACTGTTTTTT. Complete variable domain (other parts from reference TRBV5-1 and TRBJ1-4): KAGVTQTPRYLIKTRGQQVTLSCSPISGHRSVSWYQQTPGQGLQFLFEYFSETQRNKGNFPGRFSGRQFSNSRSEMNVSTLELGDSALYLCASSRSRTGDEKLFFGSGTQLSVL.

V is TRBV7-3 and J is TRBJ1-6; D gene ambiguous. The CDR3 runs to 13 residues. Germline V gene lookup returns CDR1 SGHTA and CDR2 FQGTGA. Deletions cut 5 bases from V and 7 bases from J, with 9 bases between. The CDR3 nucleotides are TGTGCCAGCAGCCTTACCTCGAATTCACCCCTCCACTTT. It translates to CASSLTSNSPLHF.

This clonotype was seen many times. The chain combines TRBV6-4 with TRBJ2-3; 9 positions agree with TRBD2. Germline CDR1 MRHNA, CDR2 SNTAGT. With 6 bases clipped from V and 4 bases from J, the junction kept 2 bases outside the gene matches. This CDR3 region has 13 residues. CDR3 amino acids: CASSRTSADTQYF. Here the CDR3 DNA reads TGTGCCAGCAGCAGGACTAGCGCAGATACGCAGTATTTT.

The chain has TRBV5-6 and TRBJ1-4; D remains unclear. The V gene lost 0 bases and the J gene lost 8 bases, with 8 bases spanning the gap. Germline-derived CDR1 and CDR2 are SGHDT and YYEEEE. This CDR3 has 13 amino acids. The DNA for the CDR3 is TGTGCCAGCAGCTTGGGGGCGGAAGAAAAACTGTTTTTT. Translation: CASSLGAEEKLFF.